Here is one TCR beta chain with its context. Antigen specificity is unknown. This entry belongs to a study of response to subunit inactivated influenza vaccine. TCRdb recomputed calls from the RT-PCR reads with MiXCR, one row per CDR3 protein. This sample carries about 650,000 distinct CDR3 sequences, 11% to 15% of them seen once, and the ten largest clones take about 7.4%. Regarding the study as a whole: Every seasonal influenza vaccination brings in few new T cells, the authors suggested.

The sample here was PBMCs from blood, taken about 14 days before vaccination. This TCR came from a man between 45 and 60 years old who received an inactivated influenza vaccine.

The CDR3: CSARDGVAFF. The CDR3 DNA follows: TGCAGTGCTAGAGATGGGGTTGCTTTCTTT. The genes are TRBV20-1 and TRBJ1-1; D uncertain. In germline, CDR1 is DFQATT, CDR2 SNEGSKA (reference sequence). The CDR3 contains 10 residues. V was pared by 0 bases and J by 11 bases, with 7 bases between.